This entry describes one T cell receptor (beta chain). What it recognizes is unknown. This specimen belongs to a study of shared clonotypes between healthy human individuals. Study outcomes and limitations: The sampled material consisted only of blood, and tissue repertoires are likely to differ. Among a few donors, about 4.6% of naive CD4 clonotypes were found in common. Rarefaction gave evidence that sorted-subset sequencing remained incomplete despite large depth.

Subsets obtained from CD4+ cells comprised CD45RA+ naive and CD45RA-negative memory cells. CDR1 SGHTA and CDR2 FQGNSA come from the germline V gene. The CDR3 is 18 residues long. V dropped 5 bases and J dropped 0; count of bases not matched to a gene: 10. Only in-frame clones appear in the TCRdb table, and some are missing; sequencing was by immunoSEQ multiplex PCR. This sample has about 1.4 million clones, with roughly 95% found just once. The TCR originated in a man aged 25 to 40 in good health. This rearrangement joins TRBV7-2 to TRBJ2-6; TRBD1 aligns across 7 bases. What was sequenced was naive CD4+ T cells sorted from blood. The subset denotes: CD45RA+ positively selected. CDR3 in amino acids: CASSPDRAGFSGANVLTF. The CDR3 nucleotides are TGTGCCAGCAGCCCTGACAGGGCGGGTTTCTCTGGGGCCAACGTCCTGACTTTC.